One and the same sample provided the 19 T cell receptor beta chains below, sequenced in a study of T cell responses to AZD1222 COVID-19 vaccine. This table comes from immunoSEQ multiplex PCR, and its TCRdb copy is limited to in-frame clones, with some not included. The sample lists about 55,000 clones; about 90% were seen once. This material consisted of peripheral blood, taken on day 0 of AZD1222 vaccination. The receptor source for this set is an adult in good health.

The V gene is TRBV6-4, the J gene TRBJ2-3, with 10 bases that match TRBD2. The V segment lost 3 bases and the J segment 5 bases; nucleotides outside the gene matches: 11. This CDR3 contains 17 residues. CDR1 and CDR2 from the germline V gene are MRHNA and SNTAGT. CDR3 coding DNA: TGTGCCAGCAGTGAAAACATAGCGGGAGGCCTAAGAGATACGCAGTATTTT. Amino acid sequence: CASSENIAGGLRDTQYF.

The V and J genes are TRBV7-9 and TRBJ2-3, with D perhaps matching TRBD1 or TRBD2 (5 bases each). The CDR3 covers 15 residues. Germline V gene lookup returns CDR1 SEHNR and CDR2 FQNEAQ (reference sequence). Trimming pared 2 bases from V and 2 bases from J, leaving 11 bases between. CDR3 amino acids: CASSLPEGPTDTQYF. CDR3 nucleotides: TGTGCCAGCAGCTTACCCGAGGGGCCCACAGATACGCAGTATTTT.

The chain employs TRBV6-6 and TRBJ1-5; 7 bases fit TRBD1. J gave up 1 base and V 6 bases, and 3 bases lay outside the gene matches. Germline values: CDR1 MNHNY, CDR2 SVGAGI (reference sequence). The CDR3 spans 14 residues. Written as DNA, the CDR3 is TGTGCCAGCAGCGAGGGACAGAGCAATCAGCCCCAGCATTTT. Its protein is CASSEGQSNQPQHF.

This chain joins TRBV5-1 and TRBJ1-1; D is unclear. CDR3 length equals 15 residues. CDR1 SGHRS and CDR2 YFSETQ come from the germline V gene. The V end was cut by 0 bases, the J end by 1 base, with 10 bases between. The chain's CDR3 is CASSLDPGGNTEAFF. CDR3 DNA sequence: TGCGCCAGCAGCTTGGATCCCGGTGGGAACACTGAAGCTTTCTTT.

This clone was observed a single time. V gene TRBV3-1 (or the pseudogene TRBV3-2) combines with J gene TRBJ2-3, with 9 positions matching TRBD1. V was clipped by 4 bases and J by 4 bases; unmatched bases: 6. The CDR3 sequence is 15 residues long. Germline V gives CDR1 LGHDT, CDR2 YNNKEL (reference sequence). The CDR3 nucleotides read TGTGCCAGCAGCCCAACCGGGACAGGGCCAGATACGCAGTATTTT. Its translation: CASSPTGTGPDTQYF.

The chain employs TRBV19 and TRBJ2-1, with 12 bases matching TRBD1. In germline, CDR1 is LNHDA, CDR2 SQIVND (reference sequence). Trimming removed 1 base from V and 2 bases from J; junction bases left unmatched: 9. The CDR3 covers 19 residues. The CDR3 loop reads CASSIGGGQGAGAYNEQFF. The CDR3 DNA reads TGTGCCAGTAGTATAGGAGGGGGACAGGGGGCAGGGGCCTACAATGAGCAGTTCTTC.

The CDR3 protein is CASNDRGHYGYTF. The CDR3 region has the DNA TGTGCCAGTAATGACAGGGGGCACTATGGCTACACCTTC. This chain connects TRBV19 to TRBJ1-2, with 10 bases aligning to TRBD1. V gave up 7 bases and J gave up 3 bases; unmatched junction bases: 2. Germline CDR1 reads LNHDA; CDR2 reads SQIVND (reference sequence). The CDR3 loop spans 13 amino acids.

The genes are TRBV7-3 and TRBJ2-2, with 10 bases that match TRBD2. CDR3 length: 16 residues. CDR1 is SGHTA, CDR2 FQGTGA, per germline. The J segment lost 6 bases and the V segment lost 1 base, leaving 5 bases of the junction unmatched. As DNA, the CDR3 is TGTGCCAGCAGCTTAAACAGCGGGAGGGCGGCCGGGGAGCTGTTTTTT. Protein sequence: CASSLNSGRAAGELFF.

This rearrangement joins TRBV6-2 or TRBV6-3 to TRBJ2-3; 10 bases are shared with TRBD2. The J segment lost 2 bases and the V segment lost 5 bases, leaving 4 bases of the junction unmatched. The CDR3 length is 15 residues. Germline V gene sequence: CDR1 MNHEY, CDR2 SVGEGT. The CDR3 DNA is TGTGCCAGCAGTCGGACTAGCGGAACCACAGATACGCAGTATTTT. It is translated as CASSRTSGTTDTQYF.

The J gene is TRBJ2-7, the V gene TRBV7-9, with unresolved D. The CDR3 extends over 17 amino acids. Germline CDR1 is SEHNR and CDR2 is FQNEAQ (reference sequence). V shed 1 base and J shed 0 bases, with 16 bases lying between them. CDR3 coding DNA: TGTGCCAGCAGCTTAGGTGGATTGACAAGGAGCTCCTACGAGCAGTACTTC. Its translation is CASSLGGLTRSSYEQYF.

The CDR3 DNA reads as TGTGCCTCAGCGATCAGCGGTCCCACAGATACGCAGTATTTT. Its protein product is CASAISGPTDTQYF. The V and J genes are TRBV6-5 and TRBJ2-3; D perhaps matches TRBD2 (5 bases). The CDR3 extends over 14 amino acids. Germline V lookup: CDR1 MNHEY, CDR2 SVGAGI. The V and J ends lost 11 bases and 2 bases respectively, with 17 bases between them.

V is TRBV2 and J is TRBJ2-2, with D possibly matching TRBD1 (7 bases). Germline lookup yields CDR1 SNHLY and CDR2 FYNNEI. CDR3 length: 15 amino acids. V lost 3 bases, J lost 6 bases, and 14 bases lay in between. CDR3 residues: CASSDRGADAGELFF. Here the CDR3 DNA reads TGTGCCAGCAGTGACAGGGGGGCAGATGCCGGGGAGCTGTTTTTT.

The J gene is TRBJ1-4, the V gene TRBV18; perhaps TRBD1 as D (5 bases). Per germline, CDR1 KGHSH and CDR2 LQKENI. V dropped 3 bases and J dropped 3 bases, with 8 bases sitting between them. The CDR3 runs 14 residues. The CDR3 is CASSPDSSNEKLFF. CDR3 DNA: TGTGCCAGCTCACCCGACAGCTCTAATGAAAAACTGTTTTTT.

This chain uses TRBV24-1 with TRBJ2-1; 13 positions agree with TRBD2. Per the germline V gene, CDR1 is KGHDR and CDR2 is SFDVKD. V lost 4 bases to trimming and J lost 9 bases; unmatched junction nucleotides: 8. The CDR3 is 16 residues long. As DNA, the CDR3 is TGTGCCACCAGTGAGCCTACTAGCGGGAGGGCCGGTGAGCAGTTCTTC. Encoded protein: CATSEPTSGRAGEQFF.

V usage is TRBV5-8 and J usage is TRBJ2-7; no clear D gene. Germline V gene sequence: CDR1 SGHTS, CDR2 YDEGEE. The ends were cut back, 4 bases at V and 3 bases at J, with 8 bases in the middle. This CDR3 has 12 residues. CDR3: CASSPRGYEQYF. The DNA of the CDR3 is TGTGCCAGCAGCCCGCGCGGCTACGAGCAGTACTTC.

The rearrangement joins TRBV28 to TRBJ1-1, with 10 bases aligning to TRBD1. The CDR3 has 17 amino acids. V shed 5 bases and J 0 bases; nucleotides not matched to a gene: 9. Germline V CDR1 and CDR2: MDHEN, SYDVKM. Here the CDR3 DNA reads TGTGCCAGCAGTGGGGGGACAGGGGTTGGCGTGAACACTGAAGCTTTCTTT. Amino acid sequence: CASSGGTGVGVNTEAFF. Combining the CDR3 with reference TRBV28 and TRBJ1-1 gives the whole variable domain DVKVTQSSRYLVKRTGEKVFLECVQDMDHENMFWYRQDPGLGLRLIYFSYDVKMKEKGDIPEGYSVSREKKERFSLILESASTNQTSMYLCASSGGTGVGVNTEAFFGQGTRLTVV.

The chain has TRBV24-1 and TRBJ2-1; 9 bases map to TRBD2. Germline V gives CDR1 KGHDR, CDR2 SFDVKD. The CDR3 has 20 amino acids. V shed 3 bases and J 2 bases; nucleotides not matched to a gene: 16. CDR3 bases: TGTGCCACCAGTGATCCCGGGACTAGCAATCTCGGTGGCCCCTACAATGAGCAGTTCTTC. Residues: CATSDPGTSNLGGPYNEQFF.

This clone appeared a few times. The chain employs TRBV6-1 and TRBJ1-5; D not certain. The V end lost 2 bases, the J end lost 7 bases, and 18 bases lay between the germline ends. The CDR3 totals 16 residues. Germline V gene sequence: CDR1 MNHNS, CDR2 SASEGT. CDR3: CASSENAGEGPQPQHF. The DNA for the CDR3 is TGTGCCAGCAGTGAAAATGCTGGAGAGGGTCCCCAGCCCCAGCATTTT.

The CDR3, as DNA: TGCGCCAGCAGCTTTGGGCAGGAATACGCCGGGGAGCTGTTTTTT. Encoded protein: CASSFGQEYAGELFF. This chain links TRBV5-1 with TRBJ2-2, with no clear D. The germline gives CDR1 SGHRS, CDR2 YFSETQ. The CDR3 consists of 15 residues. V lost 2 bases and J lost 6, with 14 bases in between.